These 10 T cell receptor beta chains share one sample of origin, sequenced in a study of blood T cell repertoires in COVID-19. Using immunoSEQ multiplex PCR, the repertoire was profiled, and TCRdb retains in-frame clones only, with some absent. The top ten hold roughly 22% of the sample, which has roughly 25,000 clones, roughly 85% seen once. Sequenced: peripheral blood. Receptors were obtained from a man in his 70s in a cohort sampled during active COVID-19.

The rearrangement uses TRBV28 and TRBJ2-3; 14 bases align to TRBD2. The V and J ends lost 4 bases and 4 bases, in that order; junction bases with no gene match: 4. This CDR3 has 16 amino acids. The germline gives CDR1 MDHEN, CDR2 SYDVKM. The CDR3 reads CASSSPTSGRADTQYF. CDR3 nucleotide sequence: TGTGCCAGCAGTTCGCCGACTAGCGGGAGGGCAGATACGCAGTATTTT.

This clone was seen a few times. This chain connects TRBV29-1 to TRBJ2-5, with a tentative D call TRBD1 (5 bases). The CDR3 sequence is 16 residues long. Germline values: CDR1 SQVTM, CDR2 ANQGSEA. Trimming left V 3 bases short and J 2 bases short, with 19 bases between. The CDR3 sequence: CSVDGVGRLVQETQYF. CDR3 nucleotide sequence: TGCAGCGTTGACGGCGTGGGGCGGCTAGTTCAAGAGACCCAGTACTTC.

This rearrangement joins TRBV9 to TRBJ2-4, with 9 bases matching TRBD1. The trim removed 0 bases at V and 1 base at J, leaving 2 bases unmatched. The CDR3 has 16 amino acids. Germline V CDR1 and CDR2: SGDLS, YYNGEE. In DNA form, the CDR3 reads TGTGCCAGCAGCGTAGAAGGACAGGGGGCCAAAAACATTCAGTACTTC. This translates into CASSVEGQGAKNIQYF.

CDR3 protein: CASSYRQGGGNTIYF. The CDR3, as DNA: TGTGCCAGCAGTTACCGACAGGGAGGTGGAAACACCATATATTTT. J is TRBJ1-3 and V is TRBV6-5, with TRBD1 identical over 7 bases. Trimming removed 2 bases from V and 3 bases from J; junction bases left unmatched: 4. The CDR3 spans 15 residues. Germline V gene lookup returns CDR1 MNHEY and CDR2 SVGAGI.

This chain joins TRBV7-9 and TRBJ1-2; D not certain. Germline CDR1 reads SEHNR; CDR2 reads FQNEAQ (reference sequence). V dropped 1 base and J dropped 3 bases, with 9 bases sitting between them. The length of the CDR3 is 14 residues. CDR3 loop: CASSLVGGDYGYTF. The DNA for the CDR3 is TGTGCCAGCAGCTTAGTCGGCGGCGACTATGGCTACACCTTC.

CDR3 coding DNA: TGTGCCAGTAGTATAGATGGAAACAGGGTCTATGGCTACACCTTC. Translating gives CASSIDGNRVYGYTF. The V gene is TRBV19, the J gene TRBJ1-2; a possible D gene is TRBD1 (6 bases). CDR1 is LNHDA, CDR2 SQIVND, per germline (reference sequence). There are 15 residues in the CDR3. Trimming removed 0 bases from V and 4 bases from J, with 12 bases in between.

This chain uses TRBV18 with TRBJ1-1; 8 bases are shared with TRBD1. In germline, CDR1 is KGHSH, CDR2 LQKENI. CDR3 length: 15 amino acids. Trimming removed 3 bases from V and 1 base from J; junction bases left unmatched: 4. The chain's CDR3 is CASSPPDRGNTEAFF. The CDR3 bases are TGTGCCAGCTCACCGCCAGACAGGGGGAACACTGAAGCTTTCTTT.

This clone was recorded once. The chain has TRBV5-1 and TRBJ2-3, with a possible D match to TRBD1 (6 bases). Germline-derived CDR1 and CDR2 are SGHRS and YFSETQ. The CDR3 has 16 amino acids. With 3 bases removed from V and 3 bases from J, the gap between germline ends came to 17 bases. CDR3 bases: TGCGCCAGCAGCTGGAGCCTTGGCAGGGGAACAGATACGCAGTATTTT. This encodes CASSWSLGRGTDTQYF.

This chain links TRBV27 with TRBJ2-5; D is ambiguous. Trimming shortened V by 4 bases and J by 5 bases, and 14 bases separated the two germline ends. The germline V gene has CDR1 MNHEY and CDR2 SMNVEV (reference sequence). CDR3 size: 14 residues. This CDR3 reads CASSSAVPRETQYF. DNA of the CDR3: TGTGCCAGCAGTTCTGCCGTTCCCCGGGAGACCCAGTACTTC.

The chain uses TRBV29-1 and TRBJ2-5; 8 bases match TRBD1. Looked up from germline, CDR1 is SQVTM and CDR2 is ANQGSEA. This CDR3 comprises 17 residues. Germline trimming cut 0 bases from V and 0 bases from J; bases unmatched to any gene: 9. CDR3 bases: TGCAGCGTTGAAGATCTTCTTTGGACAGGGTACCAAGAGACCCAGTACTTC. Its protein is CSVEDLLWTGYQETQYF.